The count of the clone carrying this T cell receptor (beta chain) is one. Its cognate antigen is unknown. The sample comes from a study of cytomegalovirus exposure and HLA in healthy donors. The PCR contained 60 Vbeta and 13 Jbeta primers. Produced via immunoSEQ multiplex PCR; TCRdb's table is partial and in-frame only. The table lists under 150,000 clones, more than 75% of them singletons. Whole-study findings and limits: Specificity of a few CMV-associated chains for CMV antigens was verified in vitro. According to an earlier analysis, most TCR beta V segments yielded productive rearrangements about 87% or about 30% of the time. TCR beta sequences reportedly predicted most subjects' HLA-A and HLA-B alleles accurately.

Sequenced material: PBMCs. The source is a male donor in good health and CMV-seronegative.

The CDR3 nucleotides are TGCGCCAGCAGCTTGGAGGGGACAGGGTTCACAGATACGCAGTATTTT. It is translated as CASSLEGTGFTDTQYF. This chain connects TRBV5-1 to TRBJ2-3, with 9 bases aligning to TRBD1. V lost 0 bases to trimming and J lost 2 bases; unmatched junction nucleotides: 4. The CDR3 is made up of 16 amino acids. Germline lookup yields CDR1 SGHRS and CDR2 YFSETQ.